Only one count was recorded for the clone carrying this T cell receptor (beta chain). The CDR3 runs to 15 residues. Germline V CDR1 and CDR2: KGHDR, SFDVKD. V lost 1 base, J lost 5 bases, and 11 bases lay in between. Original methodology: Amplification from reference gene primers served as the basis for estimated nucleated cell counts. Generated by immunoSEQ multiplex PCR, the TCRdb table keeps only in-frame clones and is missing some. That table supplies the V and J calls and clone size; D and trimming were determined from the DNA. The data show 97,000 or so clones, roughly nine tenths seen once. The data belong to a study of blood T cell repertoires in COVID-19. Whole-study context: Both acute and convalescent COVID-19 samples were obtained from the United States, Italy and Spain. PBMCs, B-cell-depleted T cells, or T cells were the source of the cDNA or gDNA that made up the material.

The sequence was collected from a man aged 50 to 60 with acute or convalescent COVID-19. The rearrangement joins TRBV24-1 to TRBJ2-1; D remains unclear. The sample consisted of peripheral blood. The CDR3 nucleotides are TGTGCCACCAGTGATTTCAGAGACACCCACAATGAGCAGTTCTTC. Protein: CATSDFRDTHNEQFF.